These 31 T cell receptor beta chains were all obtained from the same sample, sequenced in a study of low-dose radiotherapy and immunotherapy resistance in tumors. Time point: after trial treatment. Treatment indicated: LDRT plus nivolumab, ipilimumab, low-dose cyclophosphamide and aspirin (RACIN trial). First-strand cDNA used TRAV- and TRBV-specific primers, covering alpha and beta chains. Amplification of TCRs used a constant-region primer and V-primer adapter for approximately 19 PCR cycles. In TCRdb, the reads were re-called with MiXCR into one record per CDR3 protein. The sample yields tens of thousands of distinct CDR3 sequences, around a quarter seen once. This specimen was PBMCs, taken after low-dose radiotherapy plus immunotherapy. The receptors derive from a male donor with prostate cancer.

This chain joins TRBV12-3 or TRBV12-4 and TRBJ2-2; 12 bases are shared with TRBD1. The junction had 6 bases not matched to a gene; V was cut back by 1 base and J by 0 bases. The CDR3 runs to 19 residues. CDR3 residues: CASSLEGTGGPSNTGELFF. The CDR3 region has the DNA TGTGCCAGCAGTTTAGAGGGGACAGGGGGCCCCTCGAACACCGGGGAGCTGTTTTTT.

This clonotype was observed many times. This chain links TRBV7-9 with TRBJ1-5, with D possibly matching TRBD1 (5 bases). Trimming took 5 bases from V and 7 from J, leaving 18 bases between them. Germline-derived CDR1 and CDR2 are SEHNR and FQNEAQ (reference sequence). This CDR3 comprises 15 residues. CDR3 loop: CASSNPGGGGQPQHF. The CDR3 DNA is TGTGCCAGCAGCAACCCTGGTGGGGGAGGACAGCCCCAGCATTTT.

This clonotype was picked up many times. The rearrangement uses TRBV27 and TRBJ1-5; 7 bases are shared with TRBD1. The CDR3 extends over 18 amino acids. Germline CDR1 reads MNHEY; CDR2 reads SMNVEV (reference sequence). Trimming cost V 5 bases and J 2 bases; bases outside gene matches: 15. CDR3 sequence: CASSTRSTQGGRNQPQHF. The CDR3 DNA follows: TGTGCCAGCAGTACTCGATCGACACAAGGGGGCCGCAATCAGCCCCAGCATTTT.

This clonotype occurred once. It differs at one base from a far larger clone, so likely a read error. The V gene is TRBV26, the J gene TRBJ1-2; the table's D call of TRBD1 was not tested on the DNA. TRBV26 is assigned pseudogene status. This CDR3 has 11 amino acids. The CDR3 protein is CALGRRRFITF. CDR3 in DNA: TGTGCCTTAGGCAGGCGGCGGTTTATCACCTTC.

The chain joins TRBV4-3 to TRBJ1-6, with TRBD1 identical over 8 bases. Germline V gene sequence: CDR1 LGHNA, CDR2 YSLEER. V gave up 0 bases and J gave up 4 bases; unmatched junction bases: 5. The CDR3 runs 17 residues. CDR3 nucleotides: TGCGCCAGCAGCCAAGACGCCGGGACAGGATATAATTCACCCCTCCACTTT. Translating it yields CASSQDAGTGYNSPLHF.

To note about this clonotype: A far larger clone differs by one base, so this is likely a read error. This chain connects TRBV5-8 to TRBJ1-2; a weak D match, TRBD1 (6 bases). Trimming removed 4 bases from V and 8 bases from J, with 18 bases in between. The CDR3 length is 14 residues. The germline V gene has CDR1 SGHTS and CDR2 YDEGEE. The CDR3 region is CASSPAGTREGYTF. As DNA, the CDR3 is TGTGCCAGCAGCCCCGCCGGGACAAGGGAAGGCTACACCTTC.

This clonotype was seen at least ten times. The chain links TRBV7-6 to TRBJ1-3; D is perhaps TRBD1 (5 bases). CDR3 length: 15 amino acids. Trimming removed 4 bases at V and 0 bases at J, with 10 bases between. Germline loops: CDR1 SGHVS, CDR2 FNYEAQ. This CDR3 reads CASSSTRVSGNTIYF. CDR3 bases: TGTGCCAGCAGCTCCACCAGGGTCTCTGGAAACACCATATATTTT.

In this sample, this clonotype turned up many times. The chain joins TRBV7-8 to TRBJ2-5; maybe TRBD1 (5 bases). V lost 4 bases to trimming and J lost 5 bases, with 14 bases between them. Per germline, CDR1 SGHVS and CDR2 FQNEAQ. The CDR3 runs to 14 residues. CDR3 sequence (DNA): TGTGCCAGCAGCTCCTCAGGGAATAGGGAGACCCAGTACTTC. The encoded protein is CASSSSGNRETQYF. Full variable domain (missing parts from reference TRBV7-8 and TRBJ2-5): GAGVSQSPRYKVAKRGQDVALRCDPISGHVSLFWYQQALGQGPEFLTYFQNEAQLDKSGLPSDRFFAERPEGSVSTLKIQRTQQEDSAVYLCASSSSGNRETQYFGPGTRLLVL.

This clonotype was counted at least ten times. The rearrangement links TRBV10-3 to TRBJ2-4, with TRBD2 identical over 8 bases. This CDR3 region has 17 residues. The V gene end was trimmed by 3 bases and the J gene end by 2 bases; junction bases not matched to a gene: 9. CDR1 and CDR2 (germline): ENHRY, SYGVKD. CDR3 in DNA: TGTGCCATCAGTGATCCGGTAGCGGGGCCGTCCAAAAACATTCAGTACTTC. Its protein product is CAISDPVAGPSKNIQYF.

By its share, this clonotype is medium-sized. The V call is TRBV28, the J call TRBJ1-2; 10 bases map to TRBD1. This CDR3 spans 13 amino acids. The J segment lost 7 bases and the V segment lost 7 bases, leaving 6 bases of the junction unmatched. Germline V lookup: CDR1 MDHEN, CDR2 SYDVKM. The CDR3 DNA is TGTGCCAGCACCTGGGGGACAGGGGCTGGCTACACCTTC. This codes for CASTWGTGAGYTF.

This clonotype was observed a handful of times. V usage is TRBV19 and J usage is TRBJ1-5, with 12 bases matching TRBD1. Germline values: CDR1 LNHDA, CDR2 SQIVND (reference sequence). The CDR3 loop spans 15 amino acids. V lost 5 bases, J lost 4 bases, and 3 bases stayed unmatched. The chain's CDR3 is CASSSGQGANQPQHF. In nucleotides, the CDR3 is TGTGCCAGTAGTTCGGGACAGGGGGCGAATCAGCCCCAGCATTTT.

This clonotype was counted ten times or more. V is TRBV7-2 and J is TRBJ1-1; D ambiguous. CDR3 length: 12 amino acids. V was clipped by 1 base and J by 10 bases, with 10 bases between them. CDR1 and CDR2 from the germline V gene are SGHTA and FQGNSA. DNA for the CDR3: TGTGCCAGCAGCTTAGGTAGGGTGGGAGCTTTCTTT. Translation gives CASSLGRVGAFF.

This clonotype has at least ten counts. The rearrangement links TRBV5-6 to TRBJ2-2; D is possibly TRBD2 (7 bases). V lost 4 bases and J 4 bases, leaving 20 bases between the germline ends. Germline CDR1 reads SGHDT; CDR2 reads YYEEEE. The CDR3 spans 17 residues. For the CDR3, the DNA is TGTGCCAGCAGCCCCCCAGGGGCGGGAGTCCGCACCGGGGAGCTGTTTTTT. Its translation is CASSPPGAGVRTGELFF.

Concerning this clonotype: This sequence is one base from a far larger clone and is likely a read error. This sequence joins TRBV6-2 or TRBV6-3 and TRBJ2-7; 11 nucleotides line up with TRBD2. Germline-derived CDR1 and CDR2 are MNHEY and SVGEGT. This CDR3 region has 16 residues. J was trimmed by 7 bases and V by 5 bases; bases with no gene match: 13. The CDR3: CASSPLAGVRNNEQYF. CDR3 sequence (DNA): TGTGCCAGCAGTCCACTAGCGGGAGTAAGGAACAATGAGCAGTACTTC.

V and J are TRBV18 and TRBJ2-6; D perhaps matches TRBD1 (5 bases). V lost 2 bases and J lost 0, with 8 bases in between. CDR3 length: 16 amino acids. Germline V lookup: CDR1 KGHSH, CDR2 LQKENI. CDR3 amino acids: CASSPKGVSGANVLTF. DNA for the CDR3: TGTGCCAGCTCACCAAAAGGGGTCTCTGGGGCCAACGTCCTGACTTTC. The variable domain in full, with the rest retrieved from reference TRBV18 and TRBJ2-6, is NAGVMQNPRHLVRRRGQEARLRCSPMKGHSHVYWYRQLPEEGLKFMVYLQKENIIDESGMPKERFSAEFPKEGPSILRIQQVVRGDSAAYFCASSPKGVSGANVLTFGAGSRLTVL.

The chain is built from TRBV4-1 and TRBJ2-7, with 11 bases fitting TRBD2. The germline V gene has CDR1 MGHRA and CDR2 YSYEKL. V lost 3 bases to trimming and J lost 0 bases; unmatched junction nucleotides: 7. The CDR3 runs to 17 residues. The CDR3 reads CASSHVPLAGGSYEQYF. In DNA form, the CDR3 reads TGCGCCAGCAGCCATGTTCCTCTAGCGGGGGGCTCCTACGAGCAGTACTTC.

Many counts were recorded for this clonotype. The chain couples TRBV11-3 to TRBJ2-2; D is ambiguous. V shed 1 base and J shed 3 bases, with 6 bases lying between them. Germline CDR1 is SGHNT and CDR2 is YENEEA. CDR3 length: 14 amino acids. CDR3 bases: TGTGCCAGCAGCTTAGGCGGCGACACCGGGGAGCTGTTTTTT. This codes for CASSLGGDTGELFF. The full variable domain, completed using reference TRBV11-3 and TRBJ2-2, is EAGVVQSPRYKIIEKKQPVAFWCNPISGHNTLYWYLQNLGQGPELLIRYENEEAVDDSQLPKDRFSAERLKGVDSTLKIQPAELGDSAVYLCASSLGGDTGELFFGEGSRLTVL.

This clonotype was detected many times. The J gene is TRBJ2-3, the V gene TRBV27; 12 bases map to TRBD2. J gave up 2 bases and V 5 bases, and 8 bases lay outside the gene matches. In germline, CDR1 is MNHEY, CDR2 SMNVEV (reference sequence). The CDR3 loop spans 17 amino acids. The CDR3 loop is CASSPLTSGGLTDTQYF. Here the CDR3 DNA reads TGTGCCAGCAGTCCCCTGACTAGCGGGGGACTCACAGATACGCAGTATTTT.

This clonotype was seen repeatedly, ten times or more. The CDR3 protein is CASSLLLAGQYEQYF. In nucleotides, the CDR3 is TGTGCCAGCAGCTTACTACTAGCGGGGCAATACGAGCAGTACTTC. J is TRBJ2-7 and V is TRBV7-9, with 10 bases lining up with TRBD2. Per germline, CDR1 SEHNR and CDR2 FQNEAQ (reference sequence). This CDR3 spans 15 amino acids. Losses at the gene ends were 2 bases for V and 4 bases for J; bases not matched to a gene: 5. The full variable domain, completed using reference TRBV7-9 and TRBJ2-7, is DTGVSQNPRHKITKRGQNVTFRCDPISEHNRLYWYRQTLGQGPEFLTYFQNEAQLEKSRLLSDRFSAERPKGSFSTLEIQRTEQGDSAMYLCASSLLLAGQYEQYFGPGTRLTVT.

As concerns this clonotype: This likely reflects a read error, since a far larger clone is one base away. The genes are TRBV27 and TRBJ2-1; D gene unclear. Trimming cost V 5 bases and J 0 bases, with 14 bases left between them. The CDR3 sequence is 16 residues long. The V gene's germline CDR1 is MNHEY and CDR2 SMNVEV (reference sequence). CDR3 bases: TGTGCCAGCAGTGATTATCCGGGCTTCTCCTACAATGAGCAGTTCTTC. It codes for CASSDYPGFSYNEQFF.

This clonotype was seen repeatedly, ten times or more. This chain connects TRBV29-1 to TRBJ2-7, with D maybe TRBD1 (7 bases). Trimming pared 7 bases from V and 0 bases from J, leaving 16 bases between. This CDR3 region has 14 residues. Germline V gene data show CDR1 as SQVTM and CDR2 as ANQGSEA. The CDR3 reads CSAQGGVNSYEQYF. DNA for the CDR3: TGCAGCGCCCAGGGGGGTGTCAACTCCTACGAGCAGTACTTC.

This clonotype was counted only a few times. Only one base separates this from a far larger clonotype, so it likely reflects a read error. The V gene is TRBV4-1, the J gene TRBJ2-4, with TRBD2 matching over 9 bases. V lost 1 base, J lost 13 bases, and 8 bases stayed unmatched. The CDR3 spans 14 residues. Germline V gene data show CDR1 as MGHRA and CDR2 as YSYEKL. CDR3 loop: CASSQVSSGNEQYF. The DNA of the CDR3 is TGCGCCAGCAGCCAAGTGTCTAGCGGGAATGAGCAGTACTTC.

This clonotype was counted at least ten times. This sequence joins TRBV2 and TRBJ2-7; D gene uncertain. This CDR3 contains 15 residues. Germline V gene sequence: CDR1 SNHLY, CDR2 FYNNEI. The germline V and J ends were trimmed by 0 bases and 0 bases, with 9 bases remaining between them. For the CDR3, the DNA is TGTGCCAGCAGTGAAGCACAGATTAGCTCCTACGAGCAGTACTTC. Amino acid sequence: CASSEAQISSYEQYF.

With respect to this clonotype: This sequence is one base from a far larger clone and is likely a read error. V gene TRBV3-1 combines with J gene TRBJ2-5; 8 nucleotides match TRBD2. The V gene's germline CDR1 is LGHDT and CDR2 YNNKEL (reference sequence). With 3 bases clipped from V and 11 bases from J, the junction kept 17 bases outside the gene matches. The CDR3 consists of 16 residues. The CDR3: CASSHRSGGPYNEQYF. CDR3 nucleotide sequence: TGTGCCAGCAGCCACCGGTCGGGGGGGCCCTACAATGAGCAGTACTTC.

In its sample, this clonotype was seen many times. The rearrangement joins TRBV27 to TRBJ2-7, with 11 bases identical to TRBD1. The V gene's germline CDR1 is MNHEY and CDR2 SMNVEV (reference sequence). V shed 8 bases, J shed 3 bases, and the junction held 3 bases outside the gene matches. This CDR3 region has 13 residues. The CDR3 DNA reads TGTGCCAGCGGGGACAGGGGGGTCTACGAGCAGTACTTC. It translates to CASGDRGVYEQYF.

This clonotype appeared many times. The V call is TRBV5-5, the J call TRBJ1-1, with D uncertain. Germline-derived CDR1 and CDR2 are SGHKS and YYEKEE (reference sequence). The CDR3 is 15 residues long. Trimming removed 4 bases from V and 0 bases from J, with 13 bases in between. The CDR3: CASSAGSLLNTEAFF. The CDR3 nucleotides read TGTGCCAGCAGCGCTGGATCACTGCTGAACACTGAAGCTTTCTTT. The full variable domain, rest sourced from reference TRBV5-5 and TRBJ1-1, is DAGVTQSPTHLIKTRGQQVTLRCSPISGHKSVSWYQQVLGQGPQFIFQYYEKEERGRGNFPDRFSARQFPNYSSELNVNALLLGDSALYLCASSAGSLLNTEAFFGQGTRLTVV.

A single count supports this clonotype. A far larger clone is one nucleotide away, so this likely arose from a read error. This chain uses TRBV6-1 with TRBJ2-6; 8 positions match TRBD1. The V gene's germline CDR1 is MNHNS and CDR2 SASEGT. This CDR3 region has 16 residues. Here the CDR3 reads CASSTETGAGANVLNF. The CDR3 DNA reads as TGTGCCAGCAGTACCGAGACAGGGGCTGGGGCCAACGTCCTGAATTTC.

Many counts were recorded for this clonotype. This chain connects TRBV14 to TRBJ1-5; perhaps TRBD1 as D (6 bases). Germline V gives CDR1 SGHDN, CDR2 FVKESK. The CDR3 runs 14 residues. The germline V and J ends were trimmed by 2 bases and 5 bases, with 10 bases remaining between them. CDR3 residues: CASSQTGPHQPQHF. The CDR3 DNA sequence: TGTGCCAGCAGCCAAACAGGGCCCCATCAGCCCCAGCATTTT. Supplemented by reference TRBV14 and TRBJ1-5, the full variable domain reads EAGVTQFPSHSVIEKGQTVTLRCDPISGHDNLYWYRRVMGKEIKFLLHFVKESKQDESGMPNNRFLAERTGGTYSTLKVQPAELEDSGVYFCASSQTGPHQPQHFGDGTRLSIL.

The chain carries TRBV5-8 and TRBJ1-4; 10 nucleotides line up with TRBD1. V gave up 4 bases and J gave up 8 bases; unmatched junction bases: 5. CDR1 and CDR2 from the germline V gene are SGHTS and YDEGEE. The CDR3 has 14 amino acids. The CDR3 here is CASSLGQGDEKLFF. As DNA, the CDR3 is TGTGCCAGCAGCCTTGGACAGGGGGACGAAAAACTGTTTTTT.

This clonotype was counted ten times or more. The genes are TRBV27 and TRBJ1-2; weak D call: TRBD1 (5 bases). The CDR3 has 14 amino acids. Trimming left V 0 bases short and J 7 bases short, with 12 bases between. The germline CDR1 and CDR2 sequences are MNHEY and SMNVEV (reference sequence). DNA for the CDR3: TGTGCCAGCAGTTTATCCGGGTCCCAGGGTGGCTACACCTTC. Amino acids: CASSLSGSQGGYTF.

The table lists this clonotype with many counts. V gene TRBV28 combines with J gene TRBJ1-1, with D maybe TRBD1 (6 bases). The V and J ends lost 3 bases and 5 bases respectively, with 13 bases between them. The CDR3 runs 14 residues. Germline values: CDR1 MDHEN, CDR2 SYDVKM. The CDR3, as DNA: TGTGCCAGCAGTTTTCCAGGGGCGCGAACTGAAGCTTTCTTT. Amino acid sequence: CASSFPGARTEAFF.